This T cell receptor (beta chain) was retrieved from a study of T-cell reconstitution after alpha-beta-depleted transplantation in children. Many counts were recorded for this clonotype. A TCRbeta library incorporating unique molecular identifiers was prepared. TCRdb ran MiXCR on the PCR reads and lists one entry per CDR3 protein. Among roughly 500,000 distinct CDR3 sequences listed, around 17% were seen once. The germline V gene encodes CDR1 SGHRS and CDR2 YFSETQ. The V and J ends lost 4 bases and 1 base respectively, with 11 bases between them. The CDR3 spans 14 residues. The V call is TRBV5-1, the J call TRBJ2-5; D remains ambiguous. The starting material was PBMCs from the stem cell graft donor, obtained from the stem cell graft. This TCR was sampled from a human donor who donated a stem cell graft to a child with acute lymphoblastic leukemia. The DNA of the CDR3 is TGCGCCAGCAGCGTTACGACGGTCCAAGAGACCCAGTACTTC. It codes for CASSVTTVQETQYF.